The clone carrying this T cell receptor beta chain was detected a few times. Antigen specificity is unknown. These data originate in a study of blood T cells in healthy people across ages. General study points: PBMCs left unsorted prevented a conclusive naive versus antigen-experienced comparison.

Donors were systemically healthy Caucasian individuals from Russia aged 6 to 90 years. CDR3 length: 15 amino acids. J lost 4 bases, V lost 5 bases, and 9 bases had no gene match. Germline V gives CDR1 MNHEY, CDR2 SVGEGT. A second PCR, run for about 6 to 12 cycles, used a sample-barcoded 5' primer plus a J-beta primer mix. From the 5' RACE reads, TCRdb called clonotypes with MiXCR, one entry per CDR3 protein. The sample consists of about 1.6 million distinct CDR3 sequences, approximately 32% of them appearing once. J is TRBJ1-2 and V is TRBV6-2 or TRBV6-3; 8 bases agree with TRBD1. The TCR was taken from a woman aged 30 to 39 in good health. Sample: blood. The CDR3 DNA reads TGTGCCAGCAGTCCCCGTCGGACAGGGATCTATGGCTACACCTTC. It translates to CASSPRRTGIYGYTF.